The following is a TCR beta chain sequence with its context. A junction boundary mismatches the germline segment, possibly from a read error. Treatment meaning: oral pan-JAK inhibitor, 5-10 mg twice daily. The CDR3 runs to 15 residues. Germline CDR1 and CDR2: SEHNR and FQNEAQ (reference sequence). This sample stems from a study of CD8+ T cells in alopecia areata. RNA extraction was followed by reverse transcription into cDNA, which acted as the sequencing template. The method was immunoSEQ multiplex PCR; TCRdb's version includes in-frame clones alone and lacks a portion of them. The sample lists about 90,000 clones; around 44% were seen once.

The receptor was isolated from a human donor with alopecia areata. The specimen comprised CD8+ T cells sorted from blood, sampled at week 24, from a patient treated with tofacitinib. The chain links TRBV7-9 to TRBJ1-2; D uncertain. In DNA, the CDR3 is TGCGCCAGCAGCCCCTGGCTTGGTGTGGGTGACGGCTACACCTTC. Encoded protein: CASSPWLGVGDGYTF.